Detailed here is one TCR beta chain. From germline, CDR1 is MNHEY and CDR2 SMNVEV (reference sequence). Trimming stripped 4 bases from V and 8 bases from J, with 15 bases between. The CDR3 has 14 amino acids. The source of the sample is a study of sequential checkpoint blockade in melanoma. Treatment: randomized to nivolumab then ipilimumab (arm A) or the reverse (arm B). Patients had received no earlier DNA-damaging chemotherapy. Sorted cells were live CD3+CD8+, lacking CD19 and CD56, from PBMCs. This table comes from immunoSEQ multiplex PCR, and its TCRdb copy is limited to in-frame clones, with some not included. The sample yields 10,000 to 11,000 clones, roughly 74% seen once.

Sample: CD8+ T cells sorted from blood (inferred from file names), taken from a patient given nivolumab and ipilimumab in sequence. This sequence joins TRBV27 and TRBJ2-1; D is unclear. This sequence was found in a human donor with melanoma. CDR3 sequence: CASSSLDSGDEQFF. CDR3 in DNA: TGTGCCAGCAGTTCGTTAGACTCCGGCGATGAGCAGTTCTTC.